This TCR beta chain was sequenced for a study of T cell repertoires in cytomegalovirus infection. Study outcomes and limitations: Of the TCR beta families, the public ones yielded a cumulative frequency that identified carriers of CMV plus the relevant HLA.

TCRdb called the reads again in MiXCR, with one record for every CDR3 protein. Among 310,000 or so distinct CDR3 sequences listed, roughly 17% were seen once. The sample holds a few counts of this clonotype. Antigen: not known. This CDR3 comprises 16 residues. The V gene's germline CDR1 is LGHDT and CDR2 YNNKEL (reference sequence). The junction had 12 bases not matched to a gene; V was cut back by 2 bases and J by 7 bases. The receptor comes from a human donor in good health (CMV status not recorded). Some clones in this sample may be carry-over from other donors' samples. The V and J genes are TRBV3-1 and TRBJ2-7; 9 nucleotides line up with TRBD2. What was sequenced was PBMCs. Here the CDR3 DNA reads TGTGCCAGCAGCCAACCAAGGACTAGCGATTCTGAGGAGCAGTACTTC. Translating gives CASSQPRTSDSEEQYF.